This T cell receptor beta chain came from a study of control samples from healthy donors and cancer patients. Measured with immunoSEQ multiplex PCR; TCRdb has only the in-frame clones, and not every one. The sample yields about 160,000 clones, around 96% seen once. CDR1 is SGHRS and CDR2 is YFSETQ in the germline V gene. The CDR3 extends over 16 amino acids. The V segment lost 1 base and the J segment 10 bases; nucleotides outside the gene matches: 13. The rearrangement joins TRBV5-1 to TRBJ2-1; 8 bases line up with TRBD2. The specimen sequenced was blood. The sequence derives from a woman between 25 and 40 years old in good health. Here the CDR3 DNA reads TGCGCCAGCAGCTTGAGGACGGGAGGGCCCAAGAGCGAGCAGTTCTTC. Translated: CASSLRTGGPKSEQFF.